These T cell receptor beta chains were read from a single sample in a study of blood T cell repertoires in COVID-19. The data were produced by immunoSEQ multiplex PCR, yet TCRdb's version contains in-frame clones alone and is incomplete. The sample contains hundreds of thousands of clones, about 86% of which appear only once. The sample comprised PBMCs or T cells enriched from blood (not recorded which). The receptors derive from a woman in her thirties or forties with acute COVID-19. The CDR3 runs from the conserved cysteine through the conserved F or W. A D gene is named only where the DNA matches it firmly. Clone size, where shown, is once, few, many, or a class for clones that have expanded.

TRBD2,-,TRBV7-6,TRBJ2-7,CASSLSTSGSGFYEQYF,TGTGCCAGCAGCTTATCTACTAGCGGGAGTGGGTTTTACGAGCAGTACTTC
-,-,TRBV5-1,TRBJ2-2,CASSNRVTGELFF,TGCGCCAGCAGCAACAGGGTAACCGGGGAGCTGTTTTTT
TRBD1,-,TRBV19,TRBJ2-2,CASSNSGTENTGELFF,TGTGCCAGTAGTAATTCCGGGACAGAGAACACCGGGGAGCTGTTTTTT
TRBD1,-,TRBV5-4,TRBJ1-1,CASSLGQGGTEAFF,TGTGCCAGCAGCTTGGGGCAGGGGGGCACTGAAGCTTTCTTT
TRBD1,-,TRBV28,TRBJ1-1,CASSLPQGGPTEAFF,TGTGCCAGCAGTCTGCCACAAGGGGGCCCCACTGAAGCTTTCTTT
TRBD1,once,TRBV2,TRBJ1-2,CASREDRGYGYTF,TGTGCCAGCAGGGAGGACAGGGGCTATGGCTACACCTTC
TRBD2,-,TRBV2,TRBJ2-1,CASKREGPNEQFF,TGTGCCAGCAAGCGGGAGGGCCCGAATGAGCAGTTCTTC
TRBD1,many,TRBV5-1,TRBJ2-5,CASNSGTGGSETQYF,TGCGCCAGCAATTCTGGGACAGGGGGTTCGGAGACCCAGTACTTC
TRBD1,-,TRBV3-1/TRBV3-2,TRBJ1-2,CASSQERGQANYGYTF,TGTGCCAGCAGCCAAGAGAGGGGACAGGCGAACTATGGCTACACCTTC
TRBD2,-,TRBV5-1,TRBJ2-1,CASSGLAGDNEQFF,TGCGCCAGCTCCGGACTAGCGGGAGACAATGAGCAGTTCTTC
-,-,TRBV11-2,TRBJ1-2,CASSAGFGVDGYTF,TGTGCCAGCAGCGCAGGGTTTGGGGTTGATGGCTACACCTTC
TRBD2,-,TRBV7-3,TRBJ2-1,CASSRSGTSLYNEQFF,TGTGCCAGCAGCCGCTCCGGGACTAGTCTCTACAATGAGCAGTTCTTC
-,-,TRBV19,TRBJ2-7,CASSIGGGPSYEQYF,TGTGCCAGTAGTATTGGGGGAGGACCTTCCTACGAGCAGTACTTC
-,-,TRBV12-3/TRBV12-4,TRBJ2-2,CASSFYGGELFF,TGTGCCAGCAGTTTTTACGGCGGGGAGCTGTTTTTT
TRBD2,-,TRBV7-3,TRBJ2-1,CASSLTGGRDYNEQFF,TGTGCCAGCAGCTTAACAGGCGGGAGGGACTACAATGAGCAGTTCTTC
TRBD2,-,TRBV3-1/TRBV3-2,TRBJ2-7,CASSLSGRSSYEQYF,TGTGCCAGCAGTCTTAGCGGGAGGAGCTCCTACGAGCAGTACTTC
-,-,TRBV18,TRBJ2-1,CASSPPAGSSYNEQFF,TGTGCCAGCTCACCACCCGCGGGGAGCTCCTACAATGAGCAGTTCTTC
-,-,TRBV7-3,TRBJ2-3,CASSSYGVADTQYF,TGTGCCAGCAGCTCGTATGGAGTGGCAGATACGCAGTATTTT
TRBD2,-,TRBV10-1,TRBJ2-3,CASSARLAGEGPDTQYF,TGCGCCAGCAGTGCCAGACTAGCGGGAGAGGGGCCAGATACGCAGTATTTT
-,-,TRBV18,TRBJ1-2,CASSPRKNAYGYTF,TGTGCCAGCTCACCGAGAAAAAACGCCTATGGCTACACCTTC
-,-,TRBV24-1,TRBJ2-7,CATSAGYEQYF,TGTGCCACCAGTGCGGGTTACGAGCAGTACTTC
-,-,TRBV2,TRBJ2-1,CASRPGLDSYNEQFF,TGTGCCAGCAGACCGGGACTCGACTCCTACAATGAGCAGTTCTTC
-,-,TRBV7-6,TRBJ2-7,CASSLYAGAYEQYF,TGTGCCAGCAGCTTATATGCAGGGGCCTACGAGCAGTACTTC
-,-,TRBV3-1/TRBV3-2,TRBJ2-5,CASSLGGVQETQYF,TGTGCCAGCAGCCTCGGGGGTGTCCAAGAGACCCAGTACTTC
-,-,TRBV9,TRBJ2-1,CASSAGGNVYNEQFF,TGTGCCAGCAGCGCCGGGGGTAATGTTTACAATGAGCAGTTCTTC
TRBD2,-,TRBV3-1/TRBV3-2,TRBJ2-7,CASSQRREGLPEQYF,TGTGCCAGCAGCCAACGGCGGGAGGGCCTGCCCGAGCAGTACTTC
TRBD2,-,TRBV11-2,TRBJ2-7,CASSLGRGLAGHFSYEQYF,TGTGCCAGCAGCTTAGGGCGAGGTCTAGCGGGCCACTTTTCCTACGAGCAGTACTTC
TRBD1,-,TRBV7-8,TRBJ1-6,CASRTRGNSPLHF,TGTGCCAGCAGGACCAGGGGGAATTCACCCCTCCACTTT
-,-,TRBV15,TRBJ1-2,CATSTGQISMGYTF,TGTGCCACCAGCACAGGACAGATATCTATGGGCTACACCTTC
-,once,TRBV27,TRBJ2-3,CARVGASRTDTQYF,TGTGCCAGGGTAGGGGCGTCGAGGACAGATACGCAGTATTTT
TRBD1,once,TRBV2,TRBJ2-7,CASSEEGQGTHEQYF,TGTGCCAGCAGTGAAGAAGGACAGGGGACCCACGAGCAGTACTTC
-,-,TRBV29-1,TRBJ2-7,CSVEGGGLGPYEQYF,TGCAGCGTTGAAGGGGGGGGGCTGGGGCCCTACGAGCAGTACTTC
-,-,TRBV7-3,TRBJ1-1,CASSPEAYRDPEAFF,TGTGCCAGCAGCCCCGAGGCCTACAGGGACCCTGAAGCTTTCTTT
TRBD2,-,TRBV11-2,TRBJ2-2,CASSLGTSGTSVTGELFF,TGTGCCAGCAGCTTAGGCACGTCCGGGACTAGCGTCACCGGGGAGCTGTTTTTT
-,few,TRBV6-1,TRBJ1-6,CASSEAFIGAPNSPLHF,TGTGCCAGCAGTGAAGCCTTCATTGGGGCGCCTAATTCACCCCTCCACTTT
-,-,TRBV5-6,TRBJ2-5,CASSSRPRYSQETQYF,TGTGCCAGCAGCTCCCGGCCTAGGTATTCCCAAGAGACCCAGTACTTC
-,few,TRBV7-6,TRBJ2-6,CASSLAGAGANVLTF,TGTGCCAGCAGCTTAGCAGGGGCTGGGGCCAACGTCCTGACTTTC
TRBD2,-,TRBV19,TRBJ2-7,CASRPSGGNHEQYF,TGTGCCAGTAGACCTAGCGGAGGGAACCACGAGCAGTACTTC
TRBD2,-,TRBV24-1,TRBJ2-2,CATTATSANTGELFF,TGTGCCACCACGGCGACTAGCGCGAACACCGGGGAGCTGTTTTTT
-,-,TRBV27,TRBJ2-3,CASSPGQGSGDPDTQYF,TGTGCCAGCAGTCCCGGTCAGGGGAGCGGGGACCCAGATACGCAGTATTTT
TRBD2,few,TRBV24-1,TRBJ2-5,CATNDGGETQYF,TGTGCCACCAATGACGGGGGGGAGACCCAGTACTTC
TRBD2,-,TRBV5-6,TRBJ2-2,CASSLNAGGPSTGELFF,TGTGCCAGCAGCTTGAACGCGGGAGGGCCCTCCACCGGGGAGCTGTTTTTT
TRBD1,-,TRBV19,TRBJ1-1,CASSNDRDTEAFF,TGTGCCAGTAGTAACGACAGGGACACTGAAGCTTTCTTT
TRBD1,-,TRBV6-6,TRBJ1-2,CASSGPQGANGGYTF,TGTGCCAGCAGTGGTCCACAGGGGGCGAACGGTGGCTACACCTTC
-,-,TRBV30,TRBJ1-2,CAWSAVGYGYTF,TGTGCCTGGAGTGCGGTTGGTTATGGCTACACCTTC
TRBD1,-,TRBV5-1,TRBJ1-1,CASSLTQGAGEAFF,TGCGCCAGCAGCTTGACACAGGGGGCCGGTGAAGCTTTCTTT
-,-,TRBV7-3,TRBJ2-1,CASSLGFRGRRYNEQFF,TGTGCCAGCAGCTTAGGGTTTCGTGGGAGGCGCTACAATGAGCAGTTCTTC
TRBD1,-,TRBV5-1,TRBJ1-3,CASSGKLSGGGNTIYF,TGCGCCAGCAGCGGGAAACTGTCAGGGGGCGGAAACACCATATATTTT
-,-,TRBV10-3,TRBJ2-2,CAISRLAGELFF,TGTGCCATCAGTCGACTAGCCGGGGAGCTGTTTTTT
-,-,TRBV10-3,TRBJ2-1,CAIRTGDSYNEQFF,TGTGCCATCAGAACCGGGGACTCCTACAATGAGCAGTTCTTC
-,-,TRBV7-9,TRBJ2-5,CASSVEVRETQYF,TGTGCCAGCAGCGTGGAGGTTCGGGAGACCCAGTACTTC
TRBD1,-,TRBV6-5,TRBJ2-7,CASSIGTATYEQYF,TGTGCCAGCAGTATTGGGACAGCAACCTACGAGCAGTACTTC
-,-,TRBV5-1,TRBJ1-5,CASSFAHVSQLGQLHQPQHF,TGCGCCAGCAGCTTTGCACATGTCAGTCAGCTAGGACAGCTTCATCAGCCCCAGCATTTT
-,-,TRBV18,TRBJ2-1,CASSRRSTTDEQFF,TGTGCCAGCTCACGTAGAAGTACTACGGATGAGCAGTTCTTC
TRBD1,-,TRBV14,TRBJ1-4,CASSQGPGQHNEKLFF,TGTGCCAGCAGCCAAGGACCGGGACAGCATAATGAAAAACTGTTTTTT
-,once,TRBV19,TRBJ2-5,CASRHSGETQYF,TGTGCCAGTCGGCACTCGGGGGAGACCCAGTACTTC
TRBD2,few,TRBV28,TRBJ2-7,CASMVTSGRAYEQYF,TGTGCCAGCATGGTTACTAGCGGGAGGGCCTACGAGCAGTACTTC
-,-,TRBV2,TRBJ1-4,CASSEGGGFNEKLFF,TGTGCCAGCAGTGAAGGAGGGGGTTTTAATGAAAAACTGTTTTTT